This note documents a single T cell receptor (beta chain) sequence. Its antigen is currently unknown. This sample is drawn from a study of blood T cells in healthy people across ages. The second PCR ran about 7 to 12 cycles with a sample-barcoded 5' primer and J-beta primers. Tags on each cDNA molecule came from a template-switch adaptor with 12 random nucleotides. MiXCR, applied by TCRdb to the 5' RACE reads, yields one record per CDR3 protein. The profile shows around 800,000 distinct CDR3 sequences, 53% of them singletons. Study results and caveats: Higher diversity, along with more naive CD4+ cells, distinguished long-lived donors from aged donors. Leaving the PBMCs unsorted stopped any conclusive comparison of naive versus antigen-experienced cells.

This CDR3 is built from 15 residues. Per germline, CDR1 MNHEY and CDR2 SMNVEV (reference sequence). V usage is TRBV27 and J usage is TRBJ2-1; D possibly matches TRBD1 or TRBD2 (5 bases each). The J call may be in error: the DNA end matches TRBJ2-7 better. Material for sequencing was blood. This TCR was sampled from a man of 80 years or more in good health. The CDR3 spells CASSLGPSSYNEQYF. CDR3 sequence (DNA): TGTGCCAGCAGTTTGGGACCCAGCTCCTACAATGAGCAGTACTTC.